The entry that follows covers one T cell receptor (beta chain) sequence. What it recognizes is unknown. This entry belongs to a study of OX40 agonist ivuxolimab in advanced cancers. At the level of the study: Dose-escalation patients' cancers were hepatocellular carcinoma, melanoma, renal cell or head and neck cancer. One hepatocellular carcinoma and two cutaneous melanoma patients partially responded. Study-level results: Also showing low normalized T-cell clonal expansion were some of the nonresponders.

The CDR3 sequence is 14 residues long. J gave up 8 bases and V 0 bases, and 5 bases lay outside the gene matches. Germline loops: CDR1 SGHRS, CDR2 YFSETQ. The repertoire was sequenced with immunoSEQ multiplex PCR; TCRdb's copy has only in-frame clones and lacks some. The repertoire has 150,000 to 170,000 clones, 94% of them found once; the top ten carry 0.3% to 0.35%. Sequenced material: CD4+ or CD8+ T cells sorted from blood, taken in a trial of the OX40 agonist ivuxolimab. The sequence came from an adult with an advanced solid tumor such as melanoma, head and neck, liver or kidney cancer. The chain recombines TRBV5-1 with TRBJ1-2, with TRBD1 matching over 9 bases. The CDR3 region has the DNA TGCGCCAGCAGCTTGGGACAGGGGGGTCAAGGCTACACCTTC. Translated: CASSLGQGGQGYTF.